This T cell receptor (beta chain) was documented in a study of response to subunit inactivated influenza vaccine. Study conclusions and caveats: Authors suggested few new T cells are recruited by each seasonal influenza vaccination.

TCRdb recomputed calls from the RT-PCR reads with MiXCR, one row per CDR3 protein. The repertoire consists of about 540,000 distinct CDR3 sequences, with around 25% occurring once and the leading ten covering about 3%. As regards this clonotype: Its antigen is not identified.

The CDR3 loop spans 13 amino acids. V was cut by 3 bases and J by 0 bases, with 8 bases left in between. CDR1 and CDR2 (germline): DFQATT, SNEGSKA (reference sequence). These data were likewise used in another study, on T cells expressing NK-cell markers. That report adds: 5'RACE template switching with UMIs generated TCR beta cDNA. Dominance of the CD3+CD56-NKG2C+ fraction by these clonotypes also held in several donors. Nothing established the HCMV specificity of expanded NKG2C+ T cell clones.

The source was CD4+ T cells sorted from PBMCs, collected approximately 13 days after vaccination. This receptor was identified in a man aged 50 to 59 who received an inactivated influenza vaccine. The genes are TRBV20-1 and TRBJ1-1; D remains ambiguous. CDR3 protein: CSARLSMNTEAFF. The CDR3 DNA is TGCAGTGCTAGGCTCTCTATGAACACTGAAGCTTTCTTT.